Below are 10 T cell receptor beta chains sequenced from a single sample in a study of shared clonotypes between healthy human individuals. Assay: immunoSEQ multiplex PCR; the TCRdb copy retains only in-frame clones and omits some. The table has millions of clones, just under 95% seen once. Naive CD8 cells, CD45RO-negative and positively selected for CCR7, excluded terminally differentiated effector memory CD45RA+ cells. Sequenced sample: naive CD8+ T cells sorted from blood. The receptors shown here come from a young man in good health.

V usage is TRBV7-9 and J usage is TRBJ2-2; perhaps TRBD1 as D (6 bases). CDR3 length equals 13 residues. Germline values: CDR1 SEHNR, CDR2 FQNEAQ (reference sequence). Trimming took 7 bases from V and 5 from J, leaving 11 bases between them. In nucleotides, the CDR3 is TGTGCCAGCACCACCACAGGGACCGGGGAGCTGTTTTTT. This sequence encodes CASTTTGTGELFF.

This clone was picked up a small number of times. This same CDR3 is encoded by further DNA sequences in the sample. The genes are TRBV5-4 and TRBJ2-7, with D possibly being TRBD1 (5 bases). This CDR3 spans 12 amino acids. V lost 2 bases and J 3 bases, leaving 6 bases between the germline ends. CDR1 and CDR2 (germline): SGHNT, YYREEE (reference sequence). The CDR3 nucleotides are TGTGCCAGCAGCTTCGACAGCTACGAGCAGTACTTC. Protein product: CASSFDSYEQYF. Looking up the rest from reference TRBV5-4 and TRBJ2-7 gives the full variable domain: ETGVTQSPTHLIKTRGQQVTLRCSSQSGHNTVSWYQQALGQGPQFIFQYYREEENGRGNFPPRFSGLQFPNYSSELNVNALELDDSALYLCASSFDSYEQYFGPGTRLTVT.

The V gene is TRBV2, the J gene TRBJ2-7; D is undetermined. The ends were cut back, 0 bases at V and 5 bases at J, with 20 bases in the middle. The CDR3 runs to 17 residues. The germline V gene has CDR1 SNHLY and CDR2 FYNNEI. CDR3 coding DNA: TGTGCCAGCAGTGAAGCGCTCGACCCTGGAGTGAATGACGAGCAGTACTTC. This gives the protein CASSEALDPGVNDEQYF.

The chain is built from TRBV4-1 and TRBJ1-1; D may be TRBD1 (5 bases). The CDR3 runs 14 residues. V was trimmed by 0 bases and J by 6 bases, leaving 11 bases between them. Germline-derived CDR1 and CDR2 are MGHRA and YSYEKL. CDR3 in amino acids: CASSQEALGAEAFF. CDR3 sequence (DNA): TGCGCCAGCAGCCAAGAAGCGTTGGGGGCTGAAGCTTTCTTT.

The chain has TRBV5-5 and TRBJ1-3; D call uncertain. Looked up from germline, CDR1 is SGHKS and CDR2 is YYEKEE (reference sequence). CDR3 size: 16 residues. V was pared by 2 bases and J by 0 bases, with 12 bases between. The CDR3 protein is CASSLQRQSSGNTIYF. The CDR3 DNA reads TGTGCCAGCAGCTTACAAAGACAATCCTCTGGAAACACCATATATTTT.

The V and J genes are TRBV27 and TRBJ2-7; 9 bases map to TRBD1. The CDR3 runs to 15 residues. V shed 2 bases, J shed 4 bases, and the junction held 6 bases outside the gene matches. The germline V gene has CDR1 MNHEY and CDR2 SMNVEV (reference sequence). The CDR3 is CASSLGQGTLYEQYF. As DNA, the CDR3 is TGTGCCAGCAGTTTAGGACAGGGGACATTATACGAGCAGTACTTC.

The chain carries TRBV11-2 and TRBJ2-3; weak D call: TRBD2 (5 bases). Germline CDR1 reads SGHAT; CDR2 reads FQNNGV. This CDR3 is built from 16 residues. The V gene lost 5 bases and the J gene lost 0 bases, with 15 bases spanning the gap. For the CDR3, the DNA is TGTGCCAGCAGCCCCCGATACGGGGAAAGCACAGATACGCAGTATTTT. Residues: CASSPRYGESTDTQYF.

J is TRBJ2-1 and V is TRBV5-8; 10 nucleotides match TRBD2. The V and J ends lost 3 bases and 3 bases, in that order; junction bases with no gene match: 6. This CDR3 region has 16 residues. CDR1 SGHTS and CDR2 YDEGEE come from the germline V gene. CDR3 amino acids: CASSSLAGVYYNEQFF. In DNA, the CDR3 is TGTGCCAGCAGCTCTCTAGCGGGAGTTTACTACAATGAGCAGTTCTTC.

The chain recombines TRBV6-6 with TRBJ2-5; D possibly matches TRBD1 or TRBD2 (5 bases each). Germline loops: CDR1 MNHNY, CDR2 SVGAGI (reference sequence). The CDR3 totals 16 residues. V lost 0 bases to trimming and J lost 5 bases, with 16 bases between them. CDR3 residues: CASSYSTGPPSETQYF. In nucleotides, the CDR3 is TGTGCCAGCAGTTACTCGACGGGACCACCCTCGGAGACCCAGTACTTC.

This clone has only one observation. The gene calls are TRBV13 and TRBJ1-3; D uncertain. With 1 base removed from V and 3 bases from J, the gap between germline ends came to 7 bases. There are 14 residues in the CDR3. Germline V gene data show CDR1 as PRHDT and CDR2 as FYEKMQ (reference sequence). Here the CDR3 DNA reads TGTGCCAGCAGCTTAGTACAGCATGGAAACACCATATATTTT. This translates into CASSLVQHGNTIYF.